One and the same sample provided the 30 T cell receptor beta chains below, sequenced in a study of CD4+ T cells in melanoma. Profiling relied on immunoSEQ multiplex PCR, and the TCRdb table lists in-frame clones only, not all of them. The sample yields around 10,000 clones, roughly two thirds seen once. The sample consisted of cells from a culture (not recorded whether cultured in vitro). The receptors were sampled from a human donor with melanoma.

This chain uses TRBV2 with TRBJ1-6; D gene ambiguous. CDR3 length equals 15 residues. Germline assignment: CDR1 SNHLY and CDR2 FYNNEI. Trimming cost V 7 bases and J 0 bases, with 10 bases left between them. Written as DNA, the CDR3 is TGTGCCAGCAACGGAGGGAGCTCCTATAATTCACCCCTCCACTTT. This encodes CASNGGSSYNSPLHF. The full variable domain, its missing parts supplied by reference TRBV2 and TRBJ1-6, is EPEVTQTPSHQVTQMGQEVILRCVPISNHLYFYWYRQILGQKVEFLVSFYNNEISEKSEIFDDQFSVERPDGSNFTLKIRSTKLEDSAMYFCASNGGSSYNSPLHFGNGTRLTVT.

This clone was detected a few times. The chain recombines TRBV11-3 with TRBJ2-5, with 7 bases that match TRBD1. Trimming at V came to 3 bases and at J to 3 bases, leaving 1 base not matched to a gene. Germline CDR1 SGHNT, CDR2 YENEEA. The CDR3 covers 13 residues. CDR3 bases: TGTGCCAGCAGCTTCGACAGGGAAGAGACCCAGTACTTC. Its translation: CASSFDREETQYF.

The CDR3 region is CASSWDSSYSNQPQHF. In DNA form, the CDR3 reads TGTGCCAGCAGCTGGGACAGTTCTTATAGCAATCAGCCCCAGCATTTT. This sequence joins TRBV7-2 and TRBJ1-5; TRBD1 aligns across 7 bases. The V segment lost 4 bases and the J segment 0 bases; nucleotides outside the gene matches: 6. The V gene's germline CDR1 is SGHTA and CDR2 FQGNSA. This CDR3 contains 16 residues.

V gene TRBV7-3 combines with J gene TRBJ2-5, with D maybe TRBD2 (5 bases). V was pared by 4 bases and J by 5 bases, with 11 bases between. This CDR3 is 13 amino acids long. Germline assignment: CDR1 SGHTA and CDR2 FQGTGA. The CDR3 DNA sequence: TGTGCCAGCAGCTCTACTAGTTTGGAGACCCAGTACTTC. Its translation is CASSSTSLETQYF.

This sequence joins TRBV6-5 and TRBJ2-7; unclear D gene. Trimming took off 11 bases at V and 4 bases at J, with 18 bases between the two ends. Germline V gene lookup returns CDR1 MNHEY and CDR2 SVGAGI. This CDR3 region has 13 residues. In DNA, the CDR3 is TGTGCCGCCAGTTTACGATATGGGTACGAGCAGTACTTC. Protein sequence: CAASLRYGYEQYF.

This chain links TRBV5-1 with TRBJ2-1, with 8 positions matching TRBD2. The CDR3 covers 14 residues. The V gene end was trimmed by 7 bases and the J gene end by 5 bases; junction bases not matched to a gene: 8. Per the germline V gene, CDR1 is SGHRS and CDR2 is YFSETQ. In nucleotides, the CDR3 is TGCGCCAGCCGTTTAGCGGGGCGAAACAATGAGCAGTTCTTC. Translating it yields CASRLAGRNNEQFF.

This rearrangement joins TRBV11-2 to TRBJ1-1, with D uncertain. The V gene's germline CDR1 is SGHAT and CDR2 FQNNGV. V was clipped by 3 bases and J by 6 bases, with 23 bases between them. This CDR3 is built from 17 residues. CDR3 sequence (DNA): TGTGCCAGCAGCTTGTGGCAGGTTCGTCGTAGAGGGTCTGAAGCTTTCTTT. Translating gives CASSLWQVRRRGSEAFF.

This CDR3 reads CASSFGKGGRNEQFF. Written as DNA, the CDR3 is TGTGCCAGCAGCTTCGGGAAGGGGGGGCGCAATGAGCAGTTCTTC. This chain joins TRBV7-3 and TRBJ2-1, with D possibly matching TRBD2 (7 bases). The CDR3 has 15 amino acids. The V gene's germline CDR1 is SGHTA and CDR2 FQGTGA. V lost 3 bases, J lost 6 bases, and 15 bases lay in between.

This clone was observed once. As DNA, the CDR3 is TGTGCTAGTGGTTTGGTACTCGACAGCTATACCTACGAGCAGTACTTC. Translation: CASGLVLDSYTYEQYF. The chain joins TRBV12-5 to TRBJ2-7, with D tentatively TRBD1 (5 bases). The CDR3 contains 16 residues. V was cut by 0 bases and J by 2 bases, with 14 bases left in between. Germline V gives CDR1 LGHNT, CDR2 FRNRAP.

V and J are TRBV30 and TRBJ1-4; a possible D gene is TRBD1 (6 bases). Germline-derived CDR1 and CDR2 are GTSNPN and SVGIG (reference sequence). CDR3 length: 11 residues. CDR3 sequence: CTGHTNEKLFF. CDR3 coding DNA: TGTACGGGACATACTAATGAAAAACTGTTTTTT.

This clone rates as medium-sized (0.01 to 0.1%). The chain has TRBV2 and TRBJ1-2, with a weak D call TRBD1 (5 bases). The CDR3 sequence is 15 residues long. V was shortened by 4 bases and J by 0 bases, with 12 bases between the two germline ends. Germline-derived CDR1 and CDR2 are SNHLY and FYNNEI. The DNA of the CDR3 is TGTGCCAGCAGTGTAGTACAGGACCCTAACTATGGCTACACCTTC. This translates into CASSVVQDPNYGYTF.

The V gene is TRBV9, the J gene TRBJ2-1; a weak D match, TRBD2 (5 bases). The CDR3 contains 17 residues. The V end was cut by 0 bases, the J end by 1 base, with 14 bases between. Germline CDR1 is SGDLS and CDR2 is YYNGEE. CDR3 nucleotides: TGTGCCAGCAGCGTAGGGAAGCTAGCCGATTCCTACAATGAGCAGTTCTTC. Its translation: CASSVGKLADSYNEQFF.

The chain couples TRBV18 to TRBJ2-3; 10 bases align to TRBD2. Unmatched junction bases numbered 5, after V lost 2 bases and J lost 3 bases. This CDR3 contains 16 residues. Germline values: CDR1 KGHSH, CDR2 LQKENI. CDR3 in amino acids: CASSPAGLARTDTQYF. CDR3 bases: TGTGCCAGCTCACCAGCGGGACTAGCGAGGACAGATACGCAGTATTTT.

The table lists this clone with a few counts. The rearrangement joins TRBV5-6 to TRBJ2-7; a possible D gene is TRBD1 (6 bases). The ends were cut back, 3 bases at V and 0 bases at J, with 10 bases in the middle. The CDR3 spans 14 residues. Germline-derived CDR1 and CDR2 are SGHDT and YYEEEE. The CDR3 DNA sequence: TGTGCCAGCAGCTCCCGGGACACCTCCTACGAGCAGTACTTC. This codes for CASSSRDTSYEQYF.

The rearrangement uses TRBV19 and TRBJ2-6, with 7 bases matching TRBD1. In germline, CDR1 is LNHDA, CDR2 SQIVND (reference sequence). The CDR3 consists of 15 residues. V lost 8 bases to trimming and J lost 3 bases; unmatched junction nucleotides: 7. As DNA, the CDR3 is TGTGCCAGTGCGGCAGGGGGTGGTGGGGCCAACGTCCTGACTTTC. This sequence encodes CASAAGGGGANVLTF.

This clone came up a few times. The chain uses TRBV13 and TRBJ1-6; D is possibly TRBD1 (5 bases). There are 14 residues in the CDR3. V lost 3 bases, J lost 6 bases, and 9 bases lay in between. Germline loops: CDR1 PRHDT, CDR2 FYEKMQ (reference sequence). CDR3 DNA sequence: TGTGCCAGCAGCTTCAGGGTCGGTAATTCACCCCTCCACTTT. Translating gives CASSFRVGNSPLHF.

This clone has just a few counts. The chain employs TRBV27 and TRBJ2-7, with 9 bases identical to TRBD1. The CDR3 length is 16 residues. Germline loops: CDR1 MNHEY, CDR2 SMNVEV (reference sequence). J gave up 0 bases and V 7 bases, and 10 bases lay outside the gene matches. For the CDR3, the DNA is TGTGCCAGCAAGAGGGGACCGGGACAGGGCTCCTACGAGCAGTACTTC. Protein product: CASKRGPGQGSYEQYF.

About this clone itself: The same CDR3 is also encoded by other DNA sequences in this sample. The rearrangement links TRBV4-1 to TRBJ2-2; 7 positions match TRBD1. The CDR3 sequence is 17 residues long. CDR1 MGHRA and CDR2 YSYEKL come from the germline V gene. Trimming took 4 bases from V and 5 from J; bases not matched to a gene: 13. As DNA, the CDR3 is TGCGCCAGCAGCCTACTCCCGGACAGGTTGAATACCGGGGAGCTGTTTTTT. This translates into CASSLLPDRLNTGELFF.

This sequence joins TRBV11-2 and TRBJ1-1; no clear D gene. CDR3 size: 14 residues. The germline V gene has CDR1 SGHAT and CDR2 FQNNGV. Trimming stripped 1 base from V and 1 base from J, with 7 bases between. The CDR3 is CASSLGVGNTEAFF. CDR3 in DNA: TGTGCCAGCAGCTTAGGGGTGGGGAACACTGAAGCTTTCTTT. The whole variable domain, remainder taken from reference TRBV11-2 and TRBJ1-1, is EAGVAQSPRYKIIEKRQSVAFWCNPISGHATLYWYQQILGQGPKLLIQFQNNGVVDDSQLPKDRFSAERLKGVDSTLKIQPAKLEDSAVYLCASSLGVGNTEAFFGQGTRLTVV.

The CDR3 DNA sequence: TGCGCCAGCAGCCAAGGCCTAATTGAGACCCAGTACTTC. It yields the protein CASSQGLIETQYF. This chain joins TRBV4-1 and TRBJ2-5, with unresolved D. The CDR3 is made up of 13 amino acids. The germline gives CDR1 MGHRA, CDR2 YSYEKL. V was clipped by 1 base and J by 5 bases, with 8 bases between them.

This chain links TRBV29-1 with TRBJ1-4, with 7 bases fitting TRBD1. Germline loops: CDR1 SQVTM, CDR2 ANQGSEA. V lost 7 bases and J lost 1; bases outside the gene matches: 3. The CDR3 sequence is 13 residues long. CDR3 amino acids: CSAGDRTNEKLFF. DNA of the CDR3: TGCAGCGCTGGGGACAGAACTAATGAAAAACTGTTTTTT.

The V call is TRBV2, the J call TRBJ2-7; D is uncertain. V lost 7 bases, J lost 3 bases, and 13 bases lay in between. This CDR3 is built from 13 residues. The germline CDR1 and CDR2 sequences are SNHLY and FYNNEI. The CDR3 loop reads CASTRILSYEQYF. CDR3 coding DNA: TGTGCCAGCACCCGGATCCTGAGCTACGAGCAGTACTTC.

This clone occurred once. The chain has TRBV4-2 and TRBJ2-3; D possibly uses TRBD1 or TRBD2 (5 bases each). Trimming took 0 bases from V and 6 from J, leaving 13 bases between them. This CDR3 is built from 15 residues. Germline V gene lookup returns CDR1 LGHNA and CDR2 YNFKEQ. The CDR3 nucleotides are TGTGCCAGCAGCCAAGAGGCCCGGGACCACGATACGCAGTATTTT. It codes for CASSQEARDHDTQYF.

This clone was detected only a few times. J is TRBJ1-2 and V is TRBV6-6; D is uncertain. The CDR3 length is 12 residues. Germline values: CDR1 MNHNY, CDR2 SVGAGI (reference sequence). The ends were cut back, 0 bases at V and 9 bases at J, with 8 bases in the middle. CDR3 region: CASSYSTASYTF. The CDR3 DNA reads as TGTGCCAGCAGTTACTCGACGGCTAGCTACACCTTC.

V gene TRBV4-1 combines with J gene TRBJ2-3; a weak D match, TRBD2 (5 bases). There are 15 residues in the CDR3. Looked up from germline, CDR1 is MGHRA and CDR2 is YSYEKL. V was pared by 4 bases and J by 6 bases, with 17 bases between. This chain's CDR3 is CASSRLPSPRDTQYF. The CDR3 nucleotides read TGCGCCAGCAGCCGCCTACCTAGCCCCCGGGATACGCAGTATTTT.

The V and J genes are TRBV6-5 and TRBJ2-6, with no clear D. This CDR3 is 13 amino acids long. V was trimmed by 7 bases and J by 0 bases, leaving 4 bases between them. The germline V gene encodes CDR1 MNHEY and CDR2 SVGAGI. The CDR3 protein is CASTRSGANVLTF. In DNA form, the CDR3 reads TGTGCCAGCACCCGCTCTGGGGCCAACGTCCTGACTTTC.

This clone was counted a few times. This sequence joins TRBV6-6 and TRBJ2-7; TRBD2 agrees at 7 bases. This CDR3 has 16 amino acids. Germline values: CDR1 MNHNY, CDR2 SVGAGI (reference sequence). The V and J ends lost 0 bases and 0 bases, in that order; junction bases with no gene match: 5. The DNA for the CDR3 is TGTGCCAGCAGTTACTCTGGCAGGGACTACTCCTACGAGCAGTACTTC. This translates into CASSYSGRDYSYEQYF.

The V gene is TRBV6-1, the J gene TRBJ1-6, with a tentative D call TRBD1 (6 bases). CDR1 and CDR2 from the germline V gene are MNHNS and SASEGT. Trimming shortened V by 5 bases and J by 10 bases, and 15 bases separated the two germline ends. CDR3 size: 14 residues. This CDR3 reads CASSLPTGNSPLHF. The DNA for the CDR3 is TGTGCCAGCAGTCTCCCAACAGGGAACTCACCCCTCCACTTT.

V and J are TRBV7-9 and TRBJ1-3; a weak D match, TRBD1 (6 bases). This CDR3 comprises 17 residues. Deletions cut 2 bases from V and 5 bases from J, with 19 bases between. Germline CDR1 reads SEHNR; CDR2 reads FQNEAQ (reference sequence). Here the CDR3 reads CASSLHQGNKRRNTIYF. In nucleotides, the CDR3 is TGTGCCAGCAGCTTACACCAGGGGAACAAGAGGAGAAACACCATATATTTT.

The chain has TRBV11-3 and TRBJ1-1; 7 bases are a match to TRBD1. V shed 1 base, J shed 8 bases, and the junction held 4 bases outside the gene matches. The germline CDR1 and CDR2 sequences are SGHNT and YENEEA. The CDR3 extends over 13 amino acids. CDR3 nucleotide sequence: TGTGCCAGCAGCTTAGGCCGGACAGGCGAAGCTTTCTTT. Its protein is CASSLGRTGEAFF.